What follows are 10 T cell receptor beta chains derived from one specimen sequenced in a study of neurological immune-mediated disorders. Via MiXCR, TCRdb re-called the 5' RACE reads, giving one row per CDR3 protein. The top ten clones hold about 23% of a sample with 15,000 to 20,000 distinct CDR3 sequences, 20% to 25% of them seen once. Sequencing was performed on PBMCs. The receptors were sampled from a man aged 50 to 60 in good health.

This clonotype is a singleton in its sample. A junction end diverges from the germline sequence, so it may reflect a read error. The genes are TRBV15 and TRBJ2-1, with D possibly matching TRBD1 (6 bases). The germline V gene has CDR1 LNHNV and CDR2 YYDKDF (reference sequence). The CDR3 is made up of 16 amino acids. CDR3 nucleotide sequence: TGTGTCACCAGCAGTTACAGGGTGAGCCCCTACAATGAGCAGTTCTTC. As protein: CVTSSYRVSPYNEQFF.

By sample fraction, this clonotype is medium-sized. The rearrangement links TRBV5-8 to TRBJ2-5; possibly TRBD1 for D (6 bases). This CDR3 is built from 15 residues. The V end was cut by 3 bases, the J end by 2 bases, with 14 bases between. CDR1 is SGHTS and CDR2 is YDEGEE in the germline V gene. The CDR3 is CASSYPRGEQETQYF. The DNA for the CDR3 is TGTGCCAGCAGCTATCCCAGGGGCGAACAAGAGACCCAGTACTTC.

This clonotype was observed once. V gene TRBV28 combines with J gene TRBJ1-5; D remains unclear. The V and J ends lost 4 bases and 5 bases respectively, with 3 bases between them. CDR3 length: 11 amino acids. Germline V gene lookup returns CDR1 MDHEN and CDR2 SYDVKM. CDR3 region: CASSSYQPQHF. The CDR3 region has the DNA TGTGCCAGCAGTTCCTATCAGCCCCAGCATTTT.

The CDR3 nucleotides are TGCGCCAGCAGCTTGGCCCTTCAGGGGGCGAGGACCGGGGAGCTGTTTTTT. Its protein product is CASSLALQGARTGELFF. V usage is TRBV5-1 and J usage is TRBJ2-2, with TRBD1 matching over 8 bases. Germline values: CDR1 SGHRS, CDR2 YFSETQ. The CDR3 covers 17 residues. V was pared by 0 bases and J by 5 bases, with 9 bases of the junction left unmatched.

There are many counts of this clonotype. This sequence joins TRBV10-3 and TRBJ2-1; TRBD2 matches 11 bases. The CDR3 covers 15 residues. J lost 7 bases, V lost 4 bases, and 6 bases had no gene match. CDR1 and CDR2 (germline): ENHRY, SYGVKD. CDR3 amino acids: CAISGTSGSWNEQFF. The CDR3 DNA follows: TGTGCCATCAGTGGTACTAGCGGGAGTTGGAATGAGCAGTTCTTC.

This clonotype has at least ten counts. The V and J genes are TRBV20-1 and TRBJ1-1, with D hard to call. V lost 2 bases and J 0 bases, leaving 13 bases between the germline ends. The CDR3 consists of 15 residues. From germline, CDR1 is DFQATT and CDR2 SNEGSKA (reference sequence). The CDR3 protein is CSARKAGLVNTEAFF. In DNA, the CDR3 is TGCAGTGCTAGAAAGGCAGGTTTGGTGAACACTGAAGCTTTCTTT.

This clonotype was seen repeatedly, ten times or more. The J gene is TRBJ1-2, the V gene TRBV20-1, with 9 nucleotides matching TRBD1. Germline CDR1 is DFQATT and CDR2 is SNEGSKA (reference sequence). The V segment lost 6 bases and the J segment 8 bases; nucleotides outside the gene matches: 7. The CDR3 has 12 residues. CDR3 residues: CSAGGQGRGYTF. As DNA, the CDR3 is TGCAGTGCGGGGGGACAGGGCAGGGGCTACACCTTC.

This clonotype has ten or more counts. This rearrangement joins TRBV6-2 or TRBV6-3 to TRBJ2-1, with 9 bases matching TRBD1. This CDR3 contains 16 residues. Looked up from germline, CDR1 is MNHEY and CDR2 is SVGEGT. The V gene end was trimmed by 2 bases and the J gene end by 2 bases; junction bases not matched to a gene: 4. The CDR3 protein is CASSYDGTGTYNEQFF. The CDR3, as DNA: TGTGCCAGCAGTTACGATGGGACAGGGACCTACAATGAGCAGTTCTTC.

J is TRBJ1-5 and V is TRBV28; TRBD1 might be the D (5 bases). Trimming stripped 8 bases from V and 1 base from J, with 12 bases between. There are 14 residues in the CDR3. CDR1 and CDR2 (germline): MDHEN, SYDVKM. The CDR3 reads CASQHRQSNQPQHF. The CDR3 nucleotides read TGTGCCAGCCAACATCGACAGAGCAATCAGCCCCAGCATTTT.

This clonotype was detected many times. This chain links TRBV18 with TRBJ1-1, with unresolved D. Between the trimmed V and J ends, which lost 6 bases and 1 base, there was a span of 3 bases. CDR1 is KGHSH and CDR2 is LQKENI in the germline V gene. This CDR3 is 11 amino acids long. In DNA form, the CDR3 reads TGTGCCAGCTCGCGGAACACTGAAGCTTTCTTT. It encodes CASSRNTEAFF.